These 32 T cell receptor beta chains share one sample of origin, sequenced in a study of T cell clusters in autoimmune cytopenias. One tube held mixed TRB-A and TRB-B primer pools for touch-down PCR. TCRdb reprocessed the multiplex PCR reads and reports one entry per CDR3 protein, with no DNA. The listing records about 1,500 distinct CDR3 sequences. Each sample's input was around 270 ng genomic DNA, 38,000 or so genome equivalents. The sample was also reused in another study, on T cell repertoires in aging, cancer and after chemotherapy.

Input material: peripheral blood. The receptors originated from a human donor with chronic lymphocytic leukemia.

The chain couples TRBV12-3 or TRBV12-4 to TRBJ2-7; the TCRdb call, TRBD1, lacks DNA for checking. The CDR3 is 16 residues long. The chain's CDR3 is CASSWGRGVISYEQYF.

The chain recombines TRBV6-4 with TRBJ1-5; as DNA is missing, the TRBD1 call by TCRdb cannot be tested. The length of the CDR3 is 16 residues. Germline CDR1 MRHNA, CDR2 SNTAGT. The CDR3 protein is CASSDPDRGGNQPQHF.

This clonotype counts as medium-sized by frequency. This CDR3 is CASSLGLDRTLSLF. J is TRBJ2-1 and V is TRBV28; absent DNA, TCRdb's TRBD1 call cannot be checked. Per germline, CDR1 MDHEN and CDR2 SYDVKM. This CDR3 has 14 amino acids.

The chain joins TRBV5-1 to TRBJ1-1; the D gene TCRdb calls, TRBD1, cannot be checked with no DNA. This CDR3 spans 18 amino acids. The germline V gene encodes CDR1 SGHRS and CDR2 YFSETQ. CDR3 sequence reads: CASSLAGQGSMLGTEAFF.

The genes are TRBV28 and TRBJ2-2; TCRdb's D call of TRBD2 is untestable without DNA. This CDR3 has 13 amino acids. The V gene's germline CDR1 is MDHEN and CDR2 SYDVKM. The CDR3 loop is CASLDYPTGELFF.

Measured by frequency, this clonotype is medium-sized. The chain recombines TRBV18 with TRBJ2-5. This CDR3 has 13 amino acids. CDR1 KGHSH and CDR2 LQKENI come from the germline V gene. CDR3 in amino acids: CASSPGSQETQYF. The full variable domain, completed using reference TRBV18 and TRBJ2-5, is NAGVMQNPRHLVRRRGQEARLRCSPMKGHSHVYWYRQLPEEGLKFMVYLQKENIIDESGMPKERFSAEFPKEGPSILRIQQVVRGDSAAYFCASSPGSQETQYFGPGTRLLVL.

This clonotype is called medium-sized based on its frequency. The chain couples TRBV19 to TRBJ1-6; the TRBD1 assignment by TCRdb is unverifiable without DNA. The V gene's germline CDR1 is LNHDA and CDR2 SQIVND (reference sequence). This CDR3 region has 16 residues. Here the CDR3 reads CASSVYGTAYNSPLHF. The full variable domain, with the rest looked up from reference TRBV19 and TRBJ1-6, is DGGITQSPKYLFRKEGQNVTLSCEQNLNHDAMYWYRQDPGQGLRLIYYSQIVNDFQKGDIAEGYSVSREKKESFPLTVTSAQKNPTAFYLCASSVYGTAYNSPLHFGNGTRLTVT.

This clonotype is labeled medium-sized based on frequency. The CDR3 region is CASSRRGLTGELFF. The V and J genes are TRBV27 and TRBJ2-2; the TCRdb call, TRBD1, lacks DNA for checking. The CDR3 runs 14 residues. CDR1 is MNHEY, CDR2 SMNVEV, per germline (reference sequence).

This clonotype ranks as medium-sized (0.01 to 0.1%) in terms of frequency. The chain employs TRBV20-1 and TRBJ2-7; TCRdb proposes TRBD2, but this gene call is untestable without DNA. The CDR3 extends over 16 amino acids. The germline CDR1 and CDR2 sequences are DFQATT and SNEGSKA (reference sequence). The chain's CDR3 is CSAMGLAGGKPYEQYF.

Measured by frequency, this clonotype is medium-sized. The V gene is TRBV27, the J gene TRBJ2-2; TCRdb reports TRBD1, a call that lacks DNA to check it against. This CDR3 spans 15 amino acids. From germline, CDR1 is MNHEY and CDR2 SMNVEV (reference sequence). The CDR3 sequence is CASSLLQGSPGELFF.

This clonotype ranks as medium-sized in terms of frequency. V and J are TRBV6-5 and TRBJ2-7; TCRdb gives TRBD1 as the D gene, but with no DNA this cannot be confirmed. The CDR3 spans 15 residues. Germline CDR1 MNHEY, CDR2 SVGAGI. CDR3: CASSFDRASSYEQYF.

The chain joins TRBV28 to TRBJ2-7; lacking DNA, the TRBD1 call made by TCRdb goes unchecked. CDR1 MDHEN and CDR2 SYDVKM come from the germline V gene. The CDR3 is made up of 17 amino acids. This CDR3 is CASRVEEWGEGPYEQYF. The full variable domain, rest sourced from reference TRBV28 and TRBJ2-7, is DVKVTQSSRYLVKRTGEKVFLECVQDMDHENMFWYRQDPGLGLRLIYFSYDVKMKEKGDIPEGYSVSREKKERFSLILESASTNQTSMYLCASRVEEWGEGPYEQYFGPGTRLTVT.

This clonotype is deemed medium-sized (0.01 to 0.1%) by its frequency. The J gene is TRBJ2-1, the V gene TRBV5-5; as DNA is missing, the TRBD2 call by TCRdb cannot be tested. CDR3 length: 16 amino acids. Germline CDR1 is SGHKS and CDR2 is YYEKEE (reference sequence). The CDR3 sequence is CASSLAEREFYNEQFF.

This chain links TRBV18 with TRBJ2-7; the D call of TRBD1 rests on TCRdb alone, since no DNA is present to check it. The CDR3 is 16 amino acids. In germline, CDR1 is KGHSH, CDR2 LQKENI. The CDR3 loop is CASSPRSGTATYEQYF.

In terms of frequency, this clonotype is medium-sized (0.01 to 0.1%). V gene TRBV13 combines with J gene TRBJ1-1; the D call of TRBD1 rests on TCRdb alone, since no DNA is present to check it. The length of the CDR3 is 14 residues. Germline V lookup: CDR1 PRHDT, CDR2 FYEKMQ (reference sequence). The chain's CDR3 is CASSFSRETTEAFF.

The J gene is TRBJ2-3, the V gene TRBV28. This CDR3 comprises 13 residues. Germline CDR1 is MDHEN and CDR2 is SYDVKM. The CDR3 reads CASSLSSTDTQYF.

This clonotype shows up as medium-sized by frequency. J is TRBJ2-7 and V is TRBV6-2 or TRBV6-3. CDR3 length equals 12 residues. CDR1 is MNHEY and CDR2 is SVGEGT in the germline V gene. The chain's CDR3 is CASSEVTYEQYF.

Considering frequency, this clonotype is medium-sized. The chain carries TRBV27 and TRBJ2-7; the TCRdb call, TRBD2, lacks DNA for checking. This CDR3 is 14 amino acids long. Per germline, CDR1 MNHEY and CDR2 SMNVEV (reference sequence). This chain's CDR3 is CASSKDLPVGEQYF.

Judged by frequency, this clonotype is medium-sized. The chain recombines TRBV19 with TRBJ2-7; TCRdb's D call, TRBD2, is unchecked because there is no DNA. Germline-derived CDR1 and CDR2 are LNHDA and SQIVND (reference sequence). CDR3 length equals 13 residues. CDR3 in amino acids: CASSTTSGHEQYF.

According to its frequency, this clonotype is medium-sized. J is TRBJ2-3 and V is TRBV5-4. The CDR3 has 16 amino acids. Per germline, CDR1 SGHNT and CDR2 YYREEE (reference sequence). The CDR3 loop reads CASSLGTADATDTQYF.

Considering frequency, this clonotype is medium-sized. CDR3 amino acids: CATSRGDSNQPQHF. The chain carries TRBV15 and TRBJ1-5; the TCRdb D gene call, TRBD1, has no DNA to confirm it. Germline loops: CDR1 LNHNV, CDR2 YYDKDF (reference sequence). The CDR3 runs to 14 residues.

Measured by frequency, this clonotype is large (0.1 to 1%). The chain is built from TRBV19 and TRBJ2-3; TCRdb reports TRBD1, a call that lacks DNA to check it against. The germline V gene has CDR1 LNHDA and CDR2 SQIVND (reference sequence). The length of the CDR3 is 17 residues. This chain's CDR3 is CASSIPGRVGGTDTQYF.

By frequency, this clonotype registers medium-sized (0.01 to 0.1%). The chain joins TRBV6-2 or TRBV6-3 to TRBJ2-7; TCRdb returns TRBD1, unconfirmable since there is no DNA. Germline V gives CDR1 MNHEY, CDR2 SVGEGT. The CDR3 runs 14 residues. CDR3 in amino acids: CASRRGQGSYEQYF.

According to its frequency, this clonotype is medium-sized. The chain couples TRBV5-1 to TRBJ2-3. The germline CDR1 and CDR2 sequences are SGHRS and YFSETQ. The CDR3 has 15 residues. The CDR3 loop reads CASSLVSYRTDTQYF.

This clonotype shows up as large by frequency. The chain combines TRBV6-6 with TRBJ2-5. CDR1 is MNHNY and CDR2 is SVGAGI in the germline V gene (reference sequence). This CDR3 has 11 residues. The CDR3 protein is CASSSIETQYF.

Frequency places this clonotype as medium-sized. The V gene is TRBV19, the J gene TRBJ2-5; TCRdb calls TRBD1, which cannot be checked without DNA. Germline V CDR1 and CDR2: LNHDA, SQIVND (reference sequence). The CDR3 spans 14 residues. The CDR3 loop is CASSIGQGAETQYF.

Its frequency marks this clonotype as large. The CDR3 is CAWSWGRGDTQYF. This chain joins TRBV30 and TRBJ2-3; with no DNA, the TCRdb D assignment of TRBD2 cannot be verified. CDR3 length: 13 residues. Germline V gene data show CDR1 as GTSNPN and CDR2 as SVGIG (reference sequence).

This clonotype is identified as medium-sized from frequency. The rearrangement links TRBV19 to TRBJ2-1; with no DNA, the TCRdb D assignment of TRBD1 cannot be verified. Germline loops: CDR1 LNHDA, CDR2 SQIVND (reference sequence). This CDR3 comprises 15 residues. The CDR3 reads CASSMGDRGYNEQFF.

This clonotype shows up as large by frequency. The rearrangement uses TRBV6-5 and TRBJ2-3. The CDR3 sequence is 14 residues long. CDR1 and CDR2 from the germline V gene are MNHEY and SVGAGI. CDR3 in amino acids: CASSYRQGTDTQYF.

This clonotype shows up as medium-sized by frequency. The J gene is TRBJ1-2, the V gene TRBV7-9. The CDR3 runs to 16 residues. The V gene's germline CDR1 is SEHNR and CDR2 FQNEAQ (reference sequence). The CDR3 loop is CASSLAHVDSNYGYTF.

Here the CDR3 reads CASSRQLENTIYF. This chain connects TRBV11-1 to TRBJ1-3; with no DNA, the TCRdb D assignment of TRBD1 cannot be verified. The CDR3 loop spans 13 amino acids. The germline gives CDR1 SGHAT, CDR2 FQDESV (reference sequence).

This clonotype shows up as large by frequency. The V call is TRBV29-1, the J call TRBJ2-3; TCRdb names TRBD1, which stays unverified in the absence of DNA. CDR1 and CDR2 from the germline V gene are SQVTM and ANQGSEA. CDR3 size: 12 residues. The CDR3 is CSARTGVNTQYF.